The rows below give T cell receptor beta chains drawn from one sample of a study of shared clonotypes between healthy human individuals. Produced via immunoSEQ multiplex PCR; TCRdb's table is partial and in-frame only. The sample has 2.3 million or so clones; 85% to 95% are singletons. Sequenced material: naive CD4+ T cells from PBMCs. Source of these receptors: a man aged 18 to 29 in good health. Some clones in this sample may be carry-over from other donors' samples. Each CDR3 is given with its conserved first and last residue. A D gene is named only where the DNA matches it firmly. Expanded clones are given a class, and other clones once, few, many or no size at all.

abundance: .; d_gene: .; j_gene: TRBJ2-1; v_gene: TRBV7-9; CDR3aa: CASSSQGRKFF; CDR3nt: TGTGCCAGCAGCTCACAGGGGAGGAAATTCTTC
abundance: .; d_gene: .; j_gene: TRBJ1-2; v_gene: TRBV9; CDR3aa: CASSANTGNYGYTF; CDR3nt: TGTGCCAGCAGTGCTAACACGGGGAACTATGGCTACACCTTC
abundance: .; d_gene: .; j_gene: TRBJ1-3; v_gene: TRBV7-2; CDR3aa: CASSGRAGRDSGNTIYF; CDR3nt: TGTGCCAGCAGCGGACGAGCGGGCAGGGACTCTGGAAACACCATATATTTT
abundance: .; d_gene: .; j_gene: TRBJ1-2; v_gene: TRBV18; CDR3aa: CASSPLQGANYGYTF; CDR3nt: TGTGCCAGCTCACCCCTGCAGGGAGCCAACTATGGCTACACCTTC
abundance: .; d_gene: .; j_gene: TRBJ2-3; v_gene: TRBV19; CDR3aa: CASSISSPSTDTQYF; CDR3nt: TGTGCCAGTAGTATTTCGAGCCCTTCCACAGATACGCAGTATTTT
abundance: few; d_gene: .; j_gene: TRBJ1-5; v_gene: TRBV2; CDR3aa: CASSANGLGGQPQHF; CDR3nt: TGTGCCAGCAGCGCTAACGGGCTTGGGGGACAGCCCCAGCATTTT
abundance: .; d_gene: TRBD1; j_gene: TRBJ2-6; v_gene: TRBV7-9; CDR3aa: CASSPDRGSLGANVLTF; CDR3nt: TGTGCCAGCAGCCCGGACAGGGGCTCCCTCGGGGCCAACGTCCTGACTTTC
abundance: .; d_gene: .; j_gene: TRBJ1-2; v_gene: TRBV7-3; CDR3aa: CASSLIIYGYTF; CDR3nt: TGTGCCAGCAGCTTAATAATTTATGGCTACACCTTC
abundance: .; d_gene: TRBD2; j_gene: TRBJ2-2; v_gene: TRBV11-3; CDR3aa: CASSLGLAGELFF; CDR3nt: TGTGCCAGCAGCCTCGGACTAGCCGGGGAGCTGTTTTTT
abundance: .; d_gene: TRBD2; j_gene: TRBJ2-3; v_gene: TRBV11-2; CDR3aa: CASSLHGAGGSTDTQYF; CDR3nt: TGTGCCAGCAGCTTACATGGTGCGGGAGGGTCTACAGATACGCAGTATTTT
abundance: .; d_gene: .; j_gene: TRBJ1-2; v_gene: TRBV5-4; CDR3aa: CASSPLPGSGYGYTF; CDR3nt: TGTGCCAGCAGCCCCCTTCCCGGGTCTGGCTATGGCTACACCTTC
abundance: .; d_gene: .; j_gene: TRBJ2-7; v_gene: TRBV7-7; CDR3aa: CASSLDTSYEQYF; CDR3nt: TGTGCCAGCAGCCTGGACACCTCCTACGAGCAGTACTTC
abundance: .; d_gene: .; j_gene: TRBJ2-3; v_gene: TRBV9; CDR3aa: CASSVARVGTDTQYF; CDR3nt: TGTGCCAGCAGCGTAGCCAGGGTGGGCACAGATACGCAGTATTTT
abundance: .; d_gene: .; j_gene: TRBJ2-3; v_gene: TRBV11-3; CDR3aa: CASSSTADTQYF; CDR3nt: TGTGCCAGCAGCTCCACGGCAGATACGCAGTATTTT
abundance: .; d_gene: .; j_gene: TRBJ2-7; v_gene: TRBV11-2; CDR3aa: CASSLVDRVYEQYF; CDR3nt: TGTGCCAGCAGCTTAGTTGACAGAGTCTACGAGCAGTACTTC
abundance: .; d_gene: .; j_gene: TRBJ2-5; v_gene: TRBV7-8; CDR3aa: CASISRGGETQYF; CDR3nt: TGTGCCAGCATCTCACGTGGGGGGGAGACCCAGTACTTC
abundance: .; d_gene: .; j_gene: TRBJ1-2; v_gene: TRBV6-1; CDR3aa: CASNDYGYTF; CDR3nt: TGTGCCAGCAATGACTATGGCTACACCTTC
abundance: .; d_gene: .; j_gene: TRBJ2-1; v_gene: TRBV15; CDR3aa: CATSRKLGTLEQFF; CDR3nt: TGTGCCACCAGCAGAAAACTGGGGACTCTCGAGCAGTTCTTC
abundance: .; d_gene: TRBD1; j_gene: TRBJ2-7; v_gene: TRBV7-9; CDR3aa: CASSRLLDRGENEQYF; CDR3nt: TGTGCCAGCAGCCGCCTTCTTGACAGGGGTGAGAACGAGCAGTACTTC
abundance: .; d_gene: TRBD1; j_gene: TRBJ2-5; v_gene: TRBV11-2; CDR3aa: CASSKTGAETQYF; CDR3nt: TGTGCCAGCAGCAAGACAGGGGCAGAGACCCAGTACTTC
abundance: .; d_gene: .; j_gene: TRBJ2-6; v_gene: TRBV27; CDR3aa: CASTTKGRVNLSGANVLTF; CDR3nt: TGTGCCAGCACTACGAAGGGCAGGGTCAACCTCTCTGGGGCCAACGTCCTGACTTTC
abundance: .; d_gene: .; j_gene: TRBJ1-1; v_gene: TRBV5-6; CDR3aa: CASSLFGVDTEAFF; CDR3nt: TGTGCCAGCAGCTTGTTTGGGGTGGACACTGAAGCTTTCTTT
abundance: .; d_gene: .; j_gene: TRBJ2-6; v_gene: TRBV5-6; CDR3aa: CASSVKGAGANVLTF; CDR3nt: TGTGCCAGCAGCGTCAAGGGAGCTGGGGCCAACGTCCTGACTTTC
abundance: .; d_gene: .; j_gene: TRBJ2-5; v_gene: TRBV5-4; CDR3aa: CASSSWTAQETQYF; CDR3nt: TGTGCCAGCAGCTCCTGGACAGCTCAAGAGACCCAGTACTTC
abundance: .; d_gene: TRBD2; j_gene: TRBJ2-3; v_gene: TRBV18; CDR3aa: CASSILAGVGTDTQYF; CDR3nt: TGTGCCAGCTCAATTCTAGCGGGAGTAGGCACAGATACGCAGTATTTT